This record covers a single TCR beta chain. Germline-derived CDR1 and CDR2 are SGDLS and YYNGEE. Trimming pared 3 bases from V and 1 base from J, leaving 7 bases between. CDR3 length: 14 residues. The data derive from a study of blood T cell repertoires in COVID-19. Study-wide context: Spain, Italy and the United States supplied samples that represented acute and convalescent COVID-19. Nucleic acid was either cDNA or gDNA, and it came from T cells, B-cell-depleted T cells, or PBMCs.

Study processing details: The assay estimated nucleated cells by amplifying reference gene primers. This table comes from immunoSEQ multiplex PCR, and its TCRdb copy is limited to in-frame clones, with some not included. V and J calls and clone size are those listed in that table; D and trimming were worked out from the DNA. The sample records around 300,000 clones, around 83% being singletons. The chain employs TRBV9 and TRBJ1-4, with D uncertain. Sequenced: peripheral blood. This sequence originates from a man aged 30 to 39 with active or convalescent COVID-19. The CDR3 protein is CASSEGGTNEKLFF. DNA for the CDR3: TGTGCCAGCAGCGAAGGAGGAACTAATGAAAAACTGTTTTTT. The whole variable domain, filled in from reference TRBV9 and TRBJ1-4, reads DSGVTQTPKHLITATGQRVTLRCSPRSGDLSVYWYQQSLDQGLQFLIQYYNGEERAKGNILERFSAQQFPDLHSELNLSSLELGDSALYFCASSEGGTNEKLFFGSGTQLSVL.